The rows below give T cell receptor beta chains drawn from one sample of a study of cytomegalovirus exposure and HLA in healthy donors. Sequencing was performed with immunoSEQ multiplex PCR; in TCRdb, only in-frame clones are kept and a portion is missing. The sample shows around 200,000 clones, approximately 84% of them seen only once. The sequenced sample consisted of PBMCs. These receptors all come from a woman aged 50 to 65 in good health and CMV-seropositive. The CDR3 runs from the conserved cysteine through the conserved F or W. Fields, in order: J gene, CDR3 length, V gene, D gene, clone size, CDR3 DNA, CDR3 protein. The D gene is left open where the match is weak. Clone size is given for some rows only: seen once, a few or many times, or a class if the clone is expanded.

TRBJ2-6	16	TRBV5-6	NA	NA	TGTGCCAGCAGCTCCAAATACAGCTCTGGGGCCAACGTCCTGACTTTC	CASSSKYSSGANVLTF
TRBJ2-2	16	TRBV19	TRBD1	NA	TGTGCCACGAACAGGGGCACCATGTCGAACACCGGGGAGCTGTTTTTT	CATNRGTMSNTGELFF
TRBJ2-1	14	TRBV10-2	NA	NA	TGCGCCAGCAGTGAGACAGGGATAGAGTATGAGCAGTTCTTC	CASSETGIEYEQFF
TRBJ2-1	15	TRBV27	TRBD2	NA	TGTGCCAGCAGTTTAACACGCGGGGGAGGGAATGAGCAGTTCTTC	CASSLTRGGGNEQFF
TRBJ2-5	15	TRBV27	TRBD1	NA	TGTGCCAGCAGTTCCTGGACAGGGGTCCAAGAGACCCAGTACTTC	CASSSWTGVQETQYF
TRBJ1-4	16	TRBV29-1	TRBD1	NA	TGCAGCGTTACTCCACAAGGACAGGGAGGACAGGAAAAACTGTTTTTT	CSVTPQGQGGQEKLFF
TRBJ2-1	15	TRBV7-7	TRBD1	NA	TGTGCTAGCAGCTTAGGGAGGGACAGGGGAAATGAGCAGTTCTTC	CASSLGRDRGNEQFF
TRBJ2-7	13	TRBV6-1	TRBD2	NA	TGTGCCAGCAGTGCTTGGGCGGGAGACGAGCAGTACTTC	CASSAWAGDEQYF
TRBJ2-3	14	TRBV5-5	NA	NA	TGTGCCAGCAGCTTGGGAACAGGGTCAGATACGCAGTATTTT	CASSLGTGSDTQYF
TRBJ1-2	13	TRBV25-1	NA	NA	TGTGCCAGCAGTGAGGACATCAACTATGGCTACACCTTC	CASSEDINYGYTF
TRBJ1-5	15	TRBV7-2	NA	NA	TGTGCCAGCAGCTTAAGGGGGGGAAGCAATCAGCCCCAGCATTTT	CASSLRGGSNQPQHF
TRBJ1-1	13	TRBV6-5	NA	few	TGTGCCAGCAGTTACCCGGGGAACACTGAAGCTTTCTTT	CASSYPGNTEAFF
TRBJ1-1	12	TRBV5-8	NA	NA	TGTGCCAGCAGCCGGACACGGGCTGAAGCTTTCTTT	CASSRTRAEAFF
TRBJ2-1	14	TRBV6-1	TRBD2	NA	TGTGCCATGTCGACTAGCGGGGGGAACAATGAGCAGTTCTTC	CAMSTSGGNNEQFF
TRBJ1-1	17	TRBV2	NA	NA	TGTGCCAGCCTAAAACAAGGGTTCAGGAGAGGGATTTCTGAAGCTTTCTTT	CASLKQGFRRGISEAFF
TRBJ2-2	16	TRBV25-1	TRBD1	once	TGTGCCAGCAGTGCTCGGACAGGGGGCAGCACCGGGGAGCTGTTTTTT	CASSARTGGSTGELFF
TRBJ1-2	14	TRBV6-5	NA	NA	TGTGCCAGCGCCGAAGACAGGCAGTCCTATGGCTACACCTTC	CASAEDRQSYGYTF
TRBJ1-2	15	TRBV6-6	TRBD1	few	TGTGCCAGCAGTTACTCGGGACAGCGTCAGTATGGCTACACCTTC	CASSYSGQRQYGYTF
TRBJ1-1	15	TRBV27	NA	NA	TGTGCCAGCAGTTTATCTGGTTCTTGGGGCATTGAAGCTTTCTTT	CASSLSGSWGIEAFF
TRBJ2-7	14	TRBV7-2	TRBD1	NA	TGTGCCAGCAGCCCCTGGGACAGGGGCGGGGAGCAGTACTTC	CASSPWDRGGEQYF
TRBJ1-1	14	TRBV7-9	TRBD1	once	TGTTCCAGCAGCGCCACAGGGGGCCTGACTGAAGCTTTCTTT	CSSSATGGLTEAFF
TRBJ2-5	14	TRBV7-2	NA	NA	TGTGCCAGCAGCTTAGAACAATTCCAAGAGACCCAGTACTTC	CASSLEQFQETQYF
TRBJ1-2	13	TRBV9	NA	NA	TGTGCCAGCAGCGTAGCGGGGTTCGGGGGCTACACCTTC	CASSVAGFGGYTF
TRBJ1-1	14	TRBV18	NA	once	TGTGCCAGCTCACCTTCAGGGGTTAACACTGAAGCTTTCTTT	CASSPSGVNTEAFF
TRBJ1-2	15	TRBV4-2	TRBD1	few	TGTGCCAGCAGCCAAGATCCGGGACAGGGTTTCGGCTACACCTTC	CASSQDPGQGFGYTF
TRBJ2-7	12	TRBV29-1	NA	once	TGCAGCGTTGAAAAAGCCTCGGACGAGCAGTACTTC	CSVEKASDEQYF
TRBJ2-3	17	TRBV9	TRBD2	NA	TGTGCCAGCAGCGTAACAGCGGGGGGGTCTAGCACAGATACGCAGTATTTT	CASSVTAGGSSTDTQYF
TRBJ1-4	12	TRBV29-1	NA	NA	TGCAGCGTTGGGACAGTGGTAGAAAAACTGTTCTTT	CSVGTVVEKLFF
TRBJ2-1	16	TRBV7-2	TRBD2	NA	TGTGCCAGCAGCCGCAGACTAGCGGGGGTAACAAATGAGCAGTTCTTC	CASSRRLAGVTNEQFF
TRBJ2-1	16	TRBV19	TRBD1	NA	TGTGCCAGTAGTCGCACAGGGGGCAGTTCCTACAATGAGCAGTTCTTC	CASSRTGGSSYNEQFF
TRBJ2-3	13	TRBV14	NA	once	TGTGCCAGCAGCCAAGAGGCCCGGCGGACGCAGTATTTT	CASSQEARRTQYF
TRBJ2-3	17	TRBV7-6	NA	NA	TGTGCCAGCAGCTCCACCTTTTGGGGGGAAACCACAGATACGCAGTATTTT	CASSSTFWGETTDTQYF
TRBJ2-3	14	TRBV5-1	NA	NA	TGCGCCAGCAGCCCGGGTTGGTCAGGGGATACGCAGTATTTT	CASSPGWSGDTQYF
TRBJ2-1	15	TRBV5-1	TRBD1	NA	TGCGCCAGCAGCTTGGCCGGACAGGCGAACAATGAGCAGTTCTTC	CASSLAGQANNEQFF
TRBJ2-7	15	TRBV10-3	NA	NA	TGTGCCATCGCCTCAGCCGGGACAAGCTCCTACGAGCAGTACTTC	CAIASAGTSSYEQYF
TRBJ1-2	14	TRBV28	NA	NA	TGTGCCAGCAGTTTAAGGGGGTTCTATGCGGGCTACACCTTC	CASSLRGFYAGYTF
TRBJ2-7	16	TRBV27	TRBD2	NA	TGTGCCAGCAGTGCCGGGACTAGCGGGGTATCGTACGAGCAGTACTTC	CASSAGTSGVSYEQYF
TRBJ2-7	13	TRBV5-1	NA	NA	TGCGCCAGCAGCTTGTCAGGGGCCTACGAGCAGTACTTC	CASSLSGAYEQYF
TRBJ2-7	15	TRBV7-2	TRBD1	NA	TGTGCCAGCAGCTTAGCCGGACAGGAGACCTACGAGCAGTACTTC	CASSLAGQETYEQYF
TRBJ1-1	15	TRBV5-1	TRBD1	NA	TGCGCCAGCAGCTTAAGGACAGGAATGGGAACTGAAGCTTTCTTT	CASSLRTGMGTEAFF
TRBJ2-2	13	TRBV19	NA	few	TGTGCCAGTACTAACGCGAACACCGGGGAGCTGTTTTTT	CASTNANTGELFF